The 30 T cell receptor beta chains reported below all come from one sample, sequenced in a study of T cell clonality in common variable immunodeficiency. Only in-frame clones appear in the TCRdb table, and some are missing; sequencing was by immunoSEQ multiplex PCR. The sample holds about 42,000 clones, and no clone turns up only once. Sequencing was performed on peripheral blood mononuclear cells. The origin of the receptors is a person aged 18 to 75 in good health.

Points on this clone: The CDR3 end falls 3 residues outside the read, so it is completed with the germline J gene. The chain links TRBV5-1 to TRBJ2-3; 10 bases are a match to TRBD1. The germline gives CDR1 SGHRS, CDR2 YFSETQ. Trimming took 0 bases from V and 2 from J; bases not matched to a gene: 12. CDR3 length: 19 amino acids. The CDR3 loop is CASSLGFRDRGRHTDTQYF. The sequenced part of the CDR3 DNA is TGCGCCAGCAGCTTGGGATTTAGGGACAGGGGAAGGCACACAGATACG. Full variable domain (remainder filled in from reference TRBV5-1 and TRBJ2-3): KAGVTQTPRYLIKTRGQQVTLSCSPISGHRSVSWYQQTPGQGLQFLFEYFSETQRNKGNFPGRFSGRQFSNSRSEMNVSTLELGDSALYLCASSLGFRDRGRHTDTQYFGPGTRLTVL.

As concerns this clone: The CDR3 goes on 3 residues after the read ends, and that part is filled in from the germline J gene. This sample includes further DNA sequences coding for the same CDR3. V gene TRBV7-9 combines with J gene TRBJ2-1; 11 bases match TRBD2. Germline assignment: CDR1 SEHNR and CDR2 FQNEAQ (reference sequence). J gave up 4 bases and V 1 base, and 0 bases lay outside the gene matches. The CDR3 is 15 amino acids. The covered CDR3 bases are TGTGCCAGCAGCTTAGTAGCGGGAGGGTACAATGAG. This translates into CASSLVAGGYNE. The full-length CDR3 reads as CASSLVAGGYNEQFF.

The table lists this clone with many counts. Read coverage stops 3 residues before the CDR3 terminus; the germline J gene supplies the remainder. The V gene is TRBV5-1, the J gene TRBJ2-3, with a weak D call TRBD2 (6 bases). The CDR3 totals 14 residues. The V end lost 1 base, the J end lost 4 bases, and 10 bases lay between the germline ends. Germline CDR1 reads SGHRS; CDR2 reads YFSETQ. CDR3: CASSLSGGSDTQYF. Partial CDR3 DNA: TGCGCCAGCAGCTTGTCAGGAGGGTCAGATACG.

As regards this clone: Coverage ceases 3 residues before the CDR3 finishes, and the germline J gene fills in the end. The chain joins TRBV11-2 to TRBJ1-4; D remains unclear. CDR1 is SGHAT and CDR2 is FQNNGV in the germline V gene. The CDR3 is 15 residues long. The V end was cut by 6 bases, the J end by 8 bases, with 19 bases between. CDR3 amino acids: CASSPGRAKGEKLFF. CDR3 bases read: TGTGCCAGCAGTCCCGGGCGGGCTAAGGGCGAAAAA.

This clone was found a few times. The read falls 3 residues short of the CDR3 end, and the missing part is taken from the germline J gene. The chain links TRBV7-6 to TRBJ2-3, with D perhaps TRBD1 (5 bases). The CDR3 has 16 residues. Trimming pared 2 bases from V and 1 base from J, leaving 13 bases between. In germline, CDR1 is SGHVS, CDR2 FNYEAQ. This chain's CDR3 is CASSLSRGPGTDTQYF. The CDR3 DNA, read in part, is TGTGCCAGCAGCTTAAGTAGGGGCCCGGGCACAGATACG.

This clone was observed at least ten times. The read ends 3 residues shy of where the CDR3 ends; the end is completed using the germline J gene. The chain links TRBV20-1 to TRBJ2-3, with a possible D match to TRBD2 (5 bases). Germline-derived CDR1 and CDR2 are DFQATT and SNEGSKA (reference sequence). CDR3 length: 15 amino acids. Trimming pared 3 bases from V and 0 bases from J, leaving 13 bases between. The DNA read from the CDR3 is TGCAGTGCTAGCGGACTTTTTCTTAGCACAGATACG. This translates into CSASGLFLSTDT. The full CDR3 is CSASGLFLSTDTQYF.

Notes on this clone: Read sequence stops 3 residues before the CDR3 end, and the germline J gene provides the missing end. The chain uses TRBV18 and TRBJ1-2; D uncertain. The CDR3 covers 12 residues. Germline V gene lookup returns CDR1 KGHSH and CDR2 LQKENI. The CDR3 reads CASSPGERDYTF. The part of the CDR3 DNA that was read is TGTGCCAGCTCACCCGGGGAGCGTGAC. The whole variable domain, remainder taken from reference TRBV18 and TRBJ1-2, is NAGVMQNPRHLVRRRGQEARLRCSPMKGHSHVYWYRQLPEEGLKFMVYLQKENIIDESGMPKERFSAEFPKEGPSILRIQQVVRGDSAAYFCASSPGERDYTFGSGTRLTVV.

This clone was seen repeatedly, ten times or more. The sequenced part of the CDR3 DNA is TGCAGTGCTACGCGATCTAGCGGGAGCTACAATGAG. Protein: CSATRSSGSYNE. The complete CDR3 reads CSATRSSGSYNEQFF. The chain joins TRBV20-1 to TRBJ2-1, with 10 bases fitting TRBD2. The read ends 3 residues before the CDR3 terminus; that terminus is restored from the germline J gene. From germline, CDR1 is DFQATT and CDR2 SNEGSKA (reference sequence). This CDR3 region has 15 residues. Trimming at V came to 4 bases and at J to 3 bases, leaving 6 bases not matched to a gene.

This clone was counted many times. Read coverage stops 3 residues before the CDR3 terminus; the germline J gene supplies the remainder. The chain recombines TRBV18 with TRBJ1-1; 10 bases are a match to TRBD1. Per germline, CDR1 KGHSH and CDR2 LQKENI. V lost 4 bases to trimming and J lost 1 base; unmatched junction nucleotides: 3. The CDR3 has 15 residues. The CDR3 bases that were read are TGTGCCAGCTCACAGGGACAGGGGAAGAACACTGAA. This gives the protein CASSQGQGKNTE. The complete CDR3 protein is CASSQGQGKNTEAFF.

This clone showed up many times. The read gets to within 3 residues of the CDR3 end, and the germline J gene fills in the rest. The chain uses TRBV20-1 and TRBJ1-5; D not resolved. CDR3 size: 14 residues. V was cut by 0 bases and J by 3 bases, with 9 bases left in between. CDR1 is DFQATT, CDR2 SNEGSKA, per germline (reference sequence). This CDR3 is CSARDNRANQPQHF. The covered CDR3 bases are TGCAGTGCTAGAGATAACAGAGCCAATCAGCCC.

This clone was detected ten times or more. The read comes to an end 3 residues before the CDR3 does, leaving the germline J gene to fill in the end. The chain employs TRBV6-2 or TRBV6-3 and TRBJ1-1, with D hard to call. CDR1 is MNHEY, CDR2 SVGEGT, per germline. The CDR3 sequence is 11 residues long. CDR3 loop: CASSFAGEAFF. Incomplete CDR3 DNA: TGTGCCAGCAGTTTCGCCGGGGAA.

With respect to this clone: The CDR3 extends 3 residues past the end of the read, so its final part is completed from the germline J gene. The chain links TRBV29-1 to TRBJ1-2; tentative D call: TRBD1 (6 bases). This CDR3 is built from 13 residues. Germline CDR1 and CDR2: SQVTM and ANQGSEA. The CDR3 bases that were read are TGCAGCGTTGGCAGGACAGTCCAAGAGACC. It yields the protein CSVGRTVQET. In full, the CDR3 is CSVGRTVQETYTF.

This clone was found many times. The DNA ends 3 residues before the CDR3 does, and the rest of the CDR3 is filled in from the germline J gene. The chain links TRBV19 to TRBJ2-2, with D tentatively TRBD1 or TRBD2 (6 bases each). Germline V CDR1 and CDR2: LNHDA, SQIVND (reference sequence). The CDR3 length is 11 residues. The covered CDR3 bases are TGTGCCCGGAGGGGACACCCCGAG. It specifies CARRGHPE. The entire CDR3 reads CARRGHPELFF.

The CDR3 spells CSARHGTNRNEQFF. CDR3 bases read: TGCAGTGCTCGACACGGGACTAATCGAAATGAG. The chain links TRBV20-1 to TRBJ2-1; 7 bases align to TRBD2. Coverage ceases 3 residues before the CDR3 finishes, and the germline J gene fills in the end. Germline V gene data show CDR1 as DFQATT and CDR2 as SNEGSKA (reference sequence). With 5 bases clipped from V and 7 bases from J, the junction kept 11 bases outside the gene matches. The CDR3 sequence is 14 residues long.

This clone was detected many times. The CDR3 end is not reached by the read, which stops 3 residues before it; the germline J gene fills it in. This chain links TRBV7-2 with TRBJ1-1, with unresolved D. V gave up 1 base and J gave up 0 bases, with 6 bases separating them. The CDR3 runs to 14 residues. Germline V lookup: CDR1 SGHTA, CDR2 FQGNSA. The CDR3 loop is CASSLGRLNTEAFF. The CDR3 bases that were read are TGTGCCAGCAGCTTAGGGCGGTTGAACACTGAA.

Ten or more counts support this clone. Read coverage stops 3 residues before the CDR3 terminus; the germline J gene supplies the remainder. V gene TRBV5-1 combines with J gene TRBJ2-3, with D maybe TRBD1 (5 bases). V lost 1 base, J lost 5 bases, and 8 bases lay in between. This CDR3 has 13 amino acids. Germline CDR1 SGHRS, CDR2 YFSETQ. The CDR3 bases that were read are TGCGCCAGCAGCTTGTTAGGGGTAGATACG. The encoded protein is CASSLLGVDT. The complete CDR3 reads CASSLLGVDTQYF.

This clone was counted at least ten times. Read sequence stops 3 residues before the CDR3 end, and the germline J gene provides the missing end. The V call is TRBV18, the J call TRBJ1-4; D call uncertain. Germline V gene lookup returns CDR1 KGHSH and CDR2 LQKENI. The CDR3 is 13 residues long. Trimming shortened V by 3 bases and J by 1 base, and 3 bases separated the two germline ends. The CDR3 sequence is CASSPRTNEKLFF. The DNA read from the CDR3 is TGTGCCAGCTCACCCAGAACTAATGAAAAA.

This clone was counted many times. From the germline J gene comes the end of the CDR3, since the read stops 3 residues before it. The V call is TRBV28, the J call TRBJ1-6; 9 bases align to TRBD1. Germline lookup yields CDR1 MDHEN and CDR2 SYDVKM. J was trimmed by 8 bases and V by 6 bases; bases with no gene match: 11. CDR3 length: 16 residues. The sequenced part of the CDR3 DNA is TGTGCCAGCAGGCTATCGATGGGACAGGGACATTCACCC. As protein: CASRLSMGQGHSP. In full, the CDR3 reads CASRLSMGQGHSPLHF.

This clone came up many times. From the germline J gene comes the end of the CDR3, since the read stops 3 residues before it. This chain joins TRBV20-1 and TRBJ2-1; 9 nucleotides align to TRBD2. The CDR3 extends over 15 amino acids. CDR1 and CDR2 from the germline V gene are DFQATT and SNEGSKA (reference sequence). The junction had 6 bases not matched to a gene; V was cut back by 5 bases and J by 1 base. The CDR3 spells CSAPLAGRSYNEQFF. The DNA read from the CDR3 is TGCAGTGCTCCTCTAGCGGGGCGTTCCTACAATGAG.

This clone has a count of ten or more. The read halts 3 residues ahead of the CDR3 end, with the missing end drawn from the germline J gene. V is TRBV18 and J is TRBJ2-4; no definite D call. The CDR3 length is 14 residues. Germline lookup yields CDR1 KGHSH and CDR2 LQKENI. V lost 3 bases and J 3 bases, leaving 9 bases between the germline ends. Incomplete CDR3 DNA: TGTGCCAGCTCACCCGAGTCGGGCAAAAACATT. Protein product: CASSPESGKNI. The whole CDR3 protein is CASSPESGKNIQYF.

This clone was recorded at least ten times. The read gets to within 3 residues of the CDR3 end, and the germline J gene fills in the rest. The chain carries TRBV7-3 and TRBJ1-2; D remains ambiguous. Per germline, CDR1 SGHTA and CDR2 FQGTGA. CDR3 size: 14 residues. The DNA read from the CDR3 is TGTGCCAGCAGCTTAGGCGGCAGCTCCTACGAC. This translates into CASSLGGSSYD. The entire CDR3 is CASSLGGSSYDYTF.

Many counts were recorded for this clone. The CDR3 extends 3 residues past the end of the read, so its final part is completed from the germline J gene. V usage is TRBV5-4 and J usage is TRBJ2-4, with D tentatively TRBD1 (6 bases). V dropped 4 bases and J dropped 9 bases, with 17 bases sitting between them. CDR1 SGHNT and CDR2 YYREEE come from the germline V gene (reference sequence). The CDR3 covers 14 residues. CDR3 bases read: TGTGCCAGCAGCCCCCCTGGCAGGGGAGTCATT. Residues: CASSPPGRGVI. In full, the CDR3 is CASSPPGRGVIQYF.

This clone was seen more than once but under ten times. The read comes to an end 3 residues before the CDR3 does, leaving the germline J gene to fill in the end. The V and J genes are TRBV2 and TRBJ2-3, with D possibly being TRBD1 (7 bases). The germline V gene has CDR1 SNHLY and CDR2 FYNNEI. The CDR3 totals 14 residues. CDR3: CASSPQGGRQPQYF. The CDR3 bases that were read are TGTGCCAGCAGTCCTCAGGGGGGTAGGCAGCCG.

This clone showed up many times. The read gets to within 3 residues of the CDR3 end, and the germline J gene fills in the rest. The V and J genes are TRBV20-1 and TRBJ2-5; TRBD1 agrees at 10 bases. The CDR3 has 14 amino acids. Germline loops: CDR1 DFQATT, CDR2 SNEGSKA (reference sequence). Trimming removed 3 bases from V and 5 bases from J; junction bases left unmatched: 6. The sequenced part of the CDR3 DNA is TGCAGTGCTAGGGGGGGACAGGGGAGTGAGACC. It is translated as CSARGGQGSET. The entire CDR3 protein reads CSARGGQGSETQYF.

This clone was seen many times. With the read ending 3 residues before the CDR3 end, the germline J gene is used to fill in that end. V usage is TRBV30 and J usage is TRBJ2-7; perhaps D is TRBD1 or TRBD2 (7 bases each). V dropped 2 bases and J dropped 6 bases, with 20 bases sitting between them. Germline CDR1 reads GTSNPN; CDR2 reads SVGIG (reference sequence). The CDR3 is 15 residues long. The covered CDR3 bases are TGTGCCTGGAGTTCCCTGGGAGCGGGACAGTCCGAG. Translated: CAWSSLGAGQSE. The complete CDR3 sequence is CAWSSLGAGQSEQYF.

This clone was picked up many times. The sequenced fragment ends 3 residues before the CDR3 boundary, so the rest is inferred from the germline J gene. The V and J genes are TRBV7-9 and TRBJ1-2; the match to TRBD1 covers 7 bases. Germline V CDR1 and CDR2: SEHNR, FQNEAQ (reference sequence). J was trimmed by 4 bases and V by 6 bases; bases with no gene match: 11. The CDR3 extends over 15 amino acids. The CDR3 sequence: CASSRDSWPSYGYTF. Partial CDR3 DNA: TGTGCCAGCAGTCGGGACAGCTGGCCCTCCTATGGC.

This clone showed up many times. The read ends 3 residues early relative to the CDR3; the germline J gene fills the gap. The V call is TRBV5-6, the J call TRBJ2-2; TRBD1 aligns across 12 bases. J gave up 7 bases and V 4 bases, and 5 bases lay outside the gene matches. CDR1 SGHDT and CDR2 YYEEEE come from the germline V gene. This CDR3 comprises 15 residues. CDR3 protein: CASSLRDRGHGELFF. The covered CDR3 bases are TGTGCCAGCAGCCTACGGGACAGGGGGCACGGGGAG.

The table lists this clone with many counts. The read stops 3 residues short of the end of the CDR3; the missing end is completed from the germline J gene. V and J are TRBV2 and TRBJ1-3; D not certain. V lost 0 bases and J 9 bases, leaving 6 bases between the germline ends. This CDR3 is built from 12 residues. The germline gives CDR1 SNHLY, CDR2 FYNNEI. The part of the CDR3 DNA that was read is TGTGCCAGCAGTGAAGCGCTCGGCACC. Its translation is CASSEALGT. The whole CDR3 sequence reads CASSEALGTIYF.

The sample holds many counts of this clone. The DNA ends 3 residues before the CDR3 does, and the rest of the CDR3 is filled in from the germline J gene. V is TRBV20-1 and J is TRBJ2-5; 10 positions agree with TRBD2. Losses at the gene ends were 1 base for V and 7 bases for J; bases not matched to a gene: 6. The germline gives CDR1 DFQATT, CDR2 SNEGSKA (reference sequence). This CDR3 is 14 amino acids long. CDR3 region: CSARGGLAIGTQYF. Partial CDR3 DNA: TGCAGTGCTAGAGGGGGACTAGCGATAGGGACC.

There are many counts of this clone. The read ends 3 residues before the CDR3 terminus; that terminus is restored from the germline J gene. The chain uses TRBV20-1 and TRBJ2-3, with D perhaps matching TRBD1 (5 bases). Germline V lookup: CDR1 DFQATT, CDR2 SNEGSKA (reference sequence). Trimming pared 2 bases from V and 4 bases from J, leaving 13 bases between. The CDR3 extends over 14 amino acids. CDR3 amino acids: CSARRGPKADTQYF. The CDR3 bases that were read are TGCAGTGCTAGAAGGGGCCCCAAGGCAGATACG.